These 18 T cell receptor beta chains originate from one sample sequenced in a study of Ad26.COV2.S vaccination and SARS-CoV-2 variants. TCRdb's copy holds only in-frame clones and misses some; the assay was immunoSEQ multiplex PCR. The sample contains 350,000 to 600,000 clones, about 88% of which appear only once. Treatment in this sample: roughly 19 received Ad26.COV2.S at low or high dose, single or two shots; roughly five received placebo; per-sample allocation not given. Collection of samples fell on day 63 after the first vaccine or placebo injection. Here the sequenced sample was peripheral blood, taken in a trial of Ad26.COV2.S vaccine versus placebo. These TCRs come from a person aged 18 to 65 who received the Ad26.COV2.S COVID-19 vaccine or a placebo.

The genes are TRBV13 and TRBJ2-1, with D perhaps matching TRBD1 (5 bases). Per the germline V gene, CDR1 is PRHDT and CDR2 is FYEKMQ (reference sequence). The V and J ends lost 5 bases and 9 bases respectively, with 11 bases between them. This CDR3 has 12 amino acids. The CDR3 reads CASSLREREQFF. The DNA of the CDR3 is TGTGCCAGCAGCCTCAGGGAACGTGAGCAGTTCTTC.

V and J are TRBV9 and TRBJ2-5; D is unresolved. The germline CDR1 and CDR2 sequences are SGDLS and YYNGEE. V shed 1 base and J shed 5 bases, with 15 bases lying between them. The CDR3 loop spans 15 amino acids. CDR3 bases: TGTGCCAGCAGCGTATCGCTCTACCCCCGGGAGACCCAGTACTTC. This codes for CASSVSLYPRETQYF.

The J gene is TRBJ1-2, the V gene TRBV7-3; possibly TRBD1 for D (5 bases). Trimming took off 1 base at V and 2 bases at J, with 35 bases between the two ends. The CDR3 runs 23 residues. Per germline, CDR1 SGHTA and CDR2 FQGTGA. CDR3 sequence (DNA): TGTGCCAGCAGCTTAATCGAACCTCCCCCCTGGAATTCTCGGCCAACAGGAAACTATGGCTACACCTTC. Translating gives CASSLIEPPPWNSRPTGNYGYTF. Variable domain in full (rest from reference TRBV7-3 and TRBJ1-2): GAGVSQTPSNKVTEKGKYVELRCDPISGHTALYWYRQSLGQGPEFLIYFQGTGAADDSGLPNDRFFAVRPEGSVSTLKIQRTERGDSAVYLCASSLIEPPPWNSRPTGNYGYTFGSGTRLTVV.

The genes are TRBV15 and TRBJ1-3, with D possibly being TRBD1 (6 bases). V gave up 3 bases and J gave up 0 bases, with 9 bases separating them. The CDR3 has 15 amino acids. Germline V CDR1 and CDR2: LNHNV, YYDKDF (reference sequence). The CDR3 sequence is CATSSGQISGNTIYF. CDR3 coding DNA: TGTGCCACCAGCAGCGGACAGATCTCTGGAAACACCATATATTTT. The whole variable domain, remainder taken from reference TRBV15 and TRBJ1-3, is DAMVIQNPRYQVTQFGKPVTLSCSQTLNHNVMYWYQQKSSQAPKLLFHYYDKDFNNEADTPDNFQSRRPNTSFCFLDIRSPGLGDTAMYLCATSSGQISGNTIYFGEGSWLTVV.

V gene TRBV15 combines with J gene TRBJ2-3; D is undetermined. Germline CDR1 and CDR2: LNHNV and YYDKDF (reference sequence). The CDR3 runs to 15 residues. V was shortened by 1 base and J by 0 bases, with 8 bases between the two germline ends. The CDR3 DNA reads TGTGCCACCAGCAGAGGGCTAGGAAGCACAGATACGCAGTATTTT. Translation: CATSRGLGSTDTQYF.

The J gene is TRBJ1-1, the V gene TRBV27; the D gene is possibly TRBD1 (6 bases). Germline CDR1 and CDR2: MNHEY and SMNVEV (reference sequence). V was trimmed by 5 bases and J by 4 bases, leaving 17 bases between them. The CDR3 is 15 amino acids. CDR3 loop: CASSQPDRGSTEAFF. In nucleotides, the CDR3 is TGTGCCAGCAGTCAACCCGATAGGGGGTCCACTGAAGCTTTCTTT.

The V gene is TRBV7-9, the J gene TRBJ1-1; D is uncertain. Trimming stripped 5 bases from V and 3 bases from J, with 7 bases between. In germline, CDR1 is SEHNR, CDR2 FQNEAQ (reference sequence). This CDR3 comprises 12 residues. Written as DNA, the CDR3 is TGTGCCAGCAGCCCCGGACACACTGAAGCTTTCTTT. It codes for CASSPGHTEAFF.

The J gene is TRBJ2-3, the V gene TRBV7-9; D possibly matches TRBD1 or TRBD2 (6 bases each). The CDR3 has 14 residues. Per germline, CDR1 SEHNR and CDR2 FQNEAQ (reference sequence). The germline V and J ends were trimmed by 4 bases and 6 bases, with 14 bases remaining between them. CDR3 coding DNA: TGTGCCAGCAGCTCCCGGACTACAGGGGATACGCAGTATTTT. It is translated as CASSSRTTGDTQYF.

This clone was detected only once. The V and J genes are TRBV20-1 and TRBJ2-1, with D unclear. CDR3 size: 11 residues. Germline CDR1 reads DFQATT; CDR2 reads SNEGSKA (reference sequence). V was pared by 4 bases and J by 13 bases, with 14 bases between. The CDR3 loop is CSAIRPGLQFF. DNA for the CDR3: TGCAGTGCTATTAGACCGGGCCTCCAGTTCTTC.

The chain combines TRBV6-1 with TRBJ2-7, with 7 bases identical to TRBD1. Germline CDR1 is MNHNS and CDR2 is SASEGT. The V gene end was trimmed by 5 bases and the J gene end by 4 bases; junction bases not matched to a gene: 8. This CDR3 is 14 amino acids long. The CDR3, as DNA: TGTGCCAGCAGTAAACCGGGACAGACTTACGAGCAGTACTTC. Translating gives CASSKPGQTYEQYF.

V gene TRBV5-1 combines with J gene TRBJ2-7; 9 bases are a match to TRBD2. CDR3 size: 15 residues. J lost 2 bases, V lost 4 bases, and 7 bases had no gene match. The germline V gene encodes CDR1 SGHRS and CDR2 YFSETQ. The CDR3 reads CASSIAAGGTYEQYF. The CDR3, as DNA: TGCGCCAGCAGCATTGCAGCGGGAGGTACCTACGAGCAGTACTTC.

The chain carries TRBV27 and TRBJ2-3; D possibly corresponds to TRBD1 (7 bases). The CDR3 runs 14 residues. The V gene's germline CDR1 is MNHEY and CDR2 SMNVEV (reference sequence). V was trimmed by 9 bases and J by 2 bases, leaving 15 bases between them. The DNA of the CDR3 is TGTGCCAGGGCACCAGGGGGGTTCACAGATACGCAGTATTTT. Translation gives CARAPGGFTDTQYF.

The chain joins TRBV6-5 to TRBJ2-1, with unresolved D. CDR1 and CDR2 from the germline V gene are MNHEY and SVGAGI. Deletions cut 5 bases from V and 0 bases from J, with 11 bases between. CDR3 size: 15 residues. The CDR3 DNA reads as TGTGCCAGCAGTCATCGCACTCCCTCCTACAATGAGCAGTTCTTC. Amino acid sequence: CASSHRTPSYNEQFF.

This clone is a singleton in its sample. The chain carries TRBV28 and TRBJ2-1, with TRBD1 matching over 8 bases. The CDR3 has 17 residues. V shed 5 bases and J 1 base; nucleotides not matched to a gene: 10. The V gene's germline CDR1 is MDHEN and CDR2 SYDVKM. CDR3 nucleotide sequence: TGTGCCAGCAGTCCCGCCGGGACAGGAAATTCCTACAATGAGCAGTTCTTC. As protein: CASSPAGTGNSYNEQFF.

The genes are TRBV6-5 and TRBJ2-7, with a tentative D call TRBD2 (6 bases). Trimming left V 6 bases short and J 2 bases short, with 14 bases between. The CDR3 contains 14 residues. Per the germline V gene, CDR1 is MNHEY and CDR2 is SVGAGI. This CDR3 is CASSPLGGAYEQYF. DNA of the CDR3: TGTGCCAGCAGCCCCCTGGGCGGGGCCTACGAGCAGTACTTC.

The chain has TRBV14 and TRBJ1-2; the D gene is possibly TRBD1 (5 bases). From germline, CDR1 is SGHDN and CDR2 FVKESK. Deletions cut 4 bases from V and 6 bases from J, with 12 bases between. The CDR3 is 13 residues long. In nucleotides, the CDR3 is TGTGCCAGCAGCCTATGGGGGGGGAATGGCTACACCTTC. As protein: CASSLWGGNGYTF.

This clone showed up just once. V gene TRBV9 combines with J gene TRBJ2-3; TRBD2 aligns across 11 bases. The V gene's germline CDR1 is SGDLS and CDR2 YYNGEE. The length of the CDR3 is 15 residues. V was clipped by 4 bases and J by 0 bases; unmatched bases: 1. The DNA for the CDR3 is TGTGCCAGCAGCAGACTAGCGGGGAGCACAGATACGCAGTATTTT. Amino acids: CASSRLAGSTDTQYF.

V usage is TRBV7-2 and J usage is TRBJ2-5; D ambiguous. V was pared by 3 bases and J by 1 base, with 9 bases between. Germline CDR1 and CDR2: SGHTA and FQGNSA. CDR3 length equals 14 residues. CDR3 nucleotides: TGTGCCAGCAGCTTTGGGGTAGTCCAAGAGACCCAGTACTTC. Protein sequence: CASSFGVVQETQYF. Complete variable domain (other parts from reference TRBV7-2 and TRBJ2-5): GAGVSQSPSNKVTEKGKDVELRCDPISGHTALYWYRQSLGQGLEFLIYFQGNSAPDKSGLPSDRFSAERTGGSVSTLTIQRTQQEDSAVYLCASSFGVVQETQYFGPGTRLLVL.